This T cell receptor beta chain was found in a study of T-cell reconstitution after alpha-beta-depleted transplantation in children. Overall study results and limits: For some patients, TCRbeta diversity was high at day 60 because of recipient T cells and thymic progenitors that survived. Reportedly, only several hundred clones from non-depleted graft cells drove alpha-beta T-cell counts at about two months. Newly produced T cells mostly accounted for T-cell counts and diversity one year post-transplant.

A library of TCRbeta sequences, prepared with unique molecular identifiers, was generated. A single record per CDR3 protein comes from TCRdb applying MiXCR to the PCR reads. The sample has approximately 650,000 distinct CDR3 sequences, about an eighth seen once. The table lists this clonotype with many counts. Antigen: not known. The germline V gene encodes CDR1 SGHVS and CDR2 FNYEAQ. The CDR3 consists of 14 residues. J lost 4 bases, V lost 5 bases, and 5 bases had no gene match. This rearrangement joins TRBV7-6 to TRBJ1-1; 9 bases agree with TRBD1. This sample comprised PBMCs, obtained before TCRalphabeta/CD19-depleted stem cell transplant. This clonotype was sampled from a girl aged 2-15 years with congenital amegakaryocytic thrombocytopenia, due to receive a stem cell transplant. For the CDR3, the DNA is TGTGCCAGCAGCCACCCGGGACAGGGCACTGAAGCTTTCTTT. Translating gives CASSHPGQGTEAFF.